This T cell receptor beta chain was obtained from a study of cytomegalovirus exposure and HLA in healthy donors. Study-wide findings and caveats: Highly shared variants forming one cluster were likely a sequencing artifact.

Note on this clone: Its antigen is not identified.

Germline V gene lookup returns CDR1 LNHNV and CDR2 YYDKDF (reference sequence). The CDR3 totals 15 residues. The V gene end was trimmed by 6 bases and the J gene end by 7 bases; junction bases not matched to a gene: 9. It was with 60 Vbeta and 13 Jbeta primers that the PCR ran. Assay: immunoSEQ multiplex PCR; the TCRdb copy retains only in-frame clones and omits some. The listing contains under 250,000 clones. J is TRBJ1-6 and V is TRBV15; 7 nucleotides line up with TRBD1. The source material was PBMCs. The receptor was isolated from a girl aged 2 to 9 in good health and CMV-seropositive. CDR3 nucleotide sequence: TGTGCCACCAGTCTAAGACAGGGTTTCAATTCACCCCTCCACTTT. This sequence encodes CATSLRQGFNSPLHF. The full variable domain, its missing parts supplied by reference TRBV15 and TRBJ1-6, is DAMVIQNPRYQVTQFGKPVTLSCSQTLNHNVMYWYQQKSSQAPKLLFHYYDKDFNNEADTPDNFQSRRPNTSFCFLDIRSPGLGDTAMYLCATSLRQGFNSPLHFGNGTRLTVT.